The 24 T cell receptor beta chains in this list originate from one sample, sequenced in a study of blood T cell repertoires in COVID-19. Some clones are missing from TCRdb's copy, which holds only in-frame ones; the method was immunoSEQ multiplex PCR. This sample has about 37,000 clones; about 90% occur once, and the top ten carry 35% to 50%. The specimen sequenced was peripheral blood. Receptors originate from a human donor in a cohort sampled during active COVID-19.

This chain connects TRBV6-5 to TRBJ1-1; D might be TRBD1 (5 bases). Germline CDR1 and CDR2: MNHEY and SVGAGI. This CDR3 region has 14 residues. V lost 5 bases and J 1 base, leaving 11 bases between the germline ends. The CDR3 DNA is TGTGCCAGCAGTCGAGGACACCCGAACACTGAAGCTTTCTTT. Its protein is CASSRGHPNTEAFF.

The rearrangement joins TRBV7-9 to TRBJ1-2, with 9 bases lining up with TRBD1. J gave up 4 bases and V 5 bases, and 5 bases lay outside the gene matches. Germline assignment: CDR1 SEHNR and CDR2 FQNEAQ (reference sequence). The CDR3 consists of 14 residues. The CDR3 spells CASSPGDRVYGYTF. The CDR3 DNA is TGTGCCAGCAGCCCAGGGGACAGGGTCTATGGCTACACCTTC.

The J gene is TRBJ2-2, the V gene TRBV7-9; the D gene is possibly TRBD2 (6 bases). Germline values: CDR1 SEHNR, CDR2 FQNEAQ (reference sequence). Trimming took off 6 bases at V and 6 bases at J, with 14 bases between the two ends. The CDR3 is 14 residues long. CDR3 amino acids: CASSQQSGAGELFF. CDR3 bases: TGTGCCAGCAGTCAACAGTCGGGGGCCGGGGAGCTGTTTTTT.

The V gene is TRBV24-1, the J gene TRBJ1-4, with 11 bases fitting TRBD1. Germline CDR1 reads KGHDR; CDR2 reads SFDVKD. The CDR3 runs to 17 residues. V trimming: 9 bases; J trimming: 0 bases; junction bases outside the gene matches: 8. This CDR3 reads CATSRDRGNPTNEKLFF. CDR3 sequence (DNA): TGTGCCACCTCCCGGGACAGGGGGAACCCAACTAATGAAAAACTGTTTTTT.

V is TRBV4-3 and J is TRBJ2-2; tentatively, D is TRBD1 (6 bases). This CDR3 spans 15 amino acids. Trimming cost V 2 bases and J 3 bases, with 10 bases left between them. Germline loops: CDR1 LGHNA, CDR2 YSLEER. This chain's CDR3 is CASSQMTGYTGELFF. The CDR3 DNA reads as TGCGCCAGCAGCCAAATGACAGGTTACACCGGGGAGCTGTTTTTT.

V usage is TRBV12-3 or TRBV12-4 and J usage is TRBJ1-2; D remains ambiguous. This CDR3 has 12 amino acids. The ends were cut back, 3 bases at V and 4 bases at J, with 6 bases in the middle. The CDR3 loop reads CASSFRGYGYTF. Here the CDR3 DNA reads TGTGCCAGCAGTTTTCGGGGCTATGGCTACACCTTC.

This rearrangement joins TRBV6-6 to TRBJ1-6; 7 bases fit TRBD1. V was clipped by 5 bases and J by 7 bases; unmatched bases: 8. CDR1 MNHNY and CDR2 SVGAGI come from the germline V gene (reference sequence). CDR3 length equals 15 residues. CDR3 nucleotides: TGTGCCAGCAGTATCGGGACAGCCTTAAATTCACCCCTCCACTTT. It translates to CASSIGTALNSPLHF.

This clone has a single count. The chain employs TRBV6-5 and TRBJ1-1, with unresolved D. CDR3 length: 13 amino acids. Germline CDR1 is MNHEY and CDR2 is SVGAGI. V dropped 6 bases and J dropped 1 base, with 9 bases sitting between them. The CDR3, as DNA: TGTGCCAGCAGCTTAAGACAGAACACTGAAGCTTTCTTT. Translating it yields CASSLRQNTEAFF.

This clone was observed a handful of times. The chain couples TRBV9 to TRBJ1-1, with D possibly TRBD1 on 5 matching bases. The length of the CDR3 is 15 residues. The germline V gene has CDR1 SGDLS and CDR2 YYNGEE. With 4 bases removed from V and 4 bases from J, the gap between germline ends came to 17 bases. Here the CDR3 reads CASSSSGEGSTEAFF. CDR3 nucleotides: TGTGCCAGCAGCTCCTCGGGGGAGGGGAGCACTGAAGCTTTCTTT.

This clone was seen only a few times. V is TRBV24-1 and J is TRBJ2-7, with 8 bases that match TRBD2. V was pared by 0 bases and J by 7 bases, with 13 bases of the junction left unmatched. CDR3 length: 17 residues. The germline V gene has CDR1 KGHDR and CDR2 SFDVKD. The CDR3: CATSDLKTSGDYEEQYF. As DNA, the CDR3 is TGTGCCACCAGTGATTTGAAAACTAGCGGTGACTACGAGGAGCAGTACTTC.

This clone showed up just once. This CDR3 is CASSLAVSAGGMGQETQYF. The CDR3 DNA follows: TGCGCCAGCAGCTTGGCTGTGTCAGCGGGGGGGATGGGACAAGAGACCCAGTACTTC. The chain uses TRBV5-1 and TRBJ2-5, with TRBD2 matching over 10 bases. The J segment lost 2 bases and the V segment lost 0 bases, leaving 13 bases of the junction unmatched. The germline gives CDR1 SGHRS, CDR2 YFSETQ. CDR3 size: 19 residues.

The CDR3 loop reads CSVELRTGNYGYTF. The CDR3, as DNA: TGCAGCGTTGAACTCCGGACAGGGAACTATGGCTACACCTTC. This rearrangement joins TRBV29-1 to TRBJ1-2, with 8 bases fitting TRBD1. The CDR3 is 14 residues long. Trimming took 2 bases from V and 2 from J; bases not matched to a gene: 4. Germline CDR1 and CDR2: SQVTM and ANQGSEA.

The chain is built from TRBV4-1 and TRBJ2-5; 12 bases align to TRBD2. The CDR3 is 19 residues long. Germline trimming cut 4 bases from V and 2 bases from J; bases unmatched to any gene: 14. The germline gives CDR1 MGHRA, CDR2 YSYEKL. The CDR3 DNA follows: TGCGCCAGCAGCCGACAACCAAGACTAGCGGGGGTAATTCAAGAGACCCAGTACTTC. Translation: CASSRQPRLAGVIQETQYF.

The chain's CDR3 is CASSLAGGQYGYTF. The CDR3 DNA reads as TGCGCCAGCAGCTTGGCGGGGGGCCAATATGGCTACACCTTC. The chain is built from TRBV5-1 and TRBJ1-2, with a tentative D call TRBD1 (6 bases). The CDR3 totals 14 residues. Per germline, CDR1 SGHRS and CDR2 YFSETQ. Trimming shortened V by 0 bases and J by 5 bases, and 11 bases separated the two germline ends.

The CDR3 is CASSMEYGQVVYGYTF. In DNA, the CDR3 is TGTGCCAGTAGTATGGAATACGGACAGGTTGTCTATGGCTACACCTTC. This rearrangement joins TRBV19 to TRBJ1-2, with 7 bases matching TRBD1. Germline V gives CDR1 LNHDA, CDR2 SQIVND (reference sequence). The CDR3 runs 16 residues. V gave up 3 bases and J gave up 4 bases; unmatched junction bases: 11.

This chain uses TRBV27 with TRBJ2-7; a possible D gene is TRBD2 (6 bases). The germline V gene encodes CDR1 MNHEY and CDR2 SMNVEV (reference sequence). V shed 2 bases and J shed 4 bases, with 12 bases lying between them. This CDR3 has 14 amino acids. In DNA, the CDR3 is TGTGCCAGCAGTTTACGGCAGGGAGGATACGAGCAGTACTTC. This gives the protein CASSLRQGGYEQYF.

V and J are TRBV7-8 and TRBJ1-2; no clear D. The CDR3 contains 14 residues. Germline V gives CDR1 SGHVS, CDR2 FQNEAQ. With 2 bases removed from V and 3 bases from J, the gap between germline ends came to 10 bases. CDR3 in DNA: TGTGCCAGCAGCTTACGGGTATTAGACTATGGCTACACCTTC. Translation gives CASSLRVLDYGYTF.

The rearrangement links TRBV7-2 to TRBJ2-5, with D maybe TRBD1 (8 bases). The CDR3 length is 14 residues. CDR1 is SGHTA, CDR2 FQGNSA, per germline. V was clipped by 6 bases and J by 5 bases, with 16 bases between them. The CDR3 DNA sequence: TGTGCCAGCAGGCCAGGACAGGGAGGGGAGACCCAGTACTTC. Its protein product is CASRPGQGGETQYF.

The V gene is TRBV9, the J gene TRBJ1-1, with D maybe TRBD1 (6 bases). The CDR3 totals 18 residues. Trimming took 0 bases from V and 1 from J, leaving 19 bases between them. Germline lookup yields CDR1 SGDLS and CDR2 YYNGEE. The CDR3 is CASSVGLSTGHPNTEAFF. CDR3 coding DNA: TGTGCCAGCAGCGTAGGGTTATCTACGGGACATCCGAACACTGAAGCTTTCTTT. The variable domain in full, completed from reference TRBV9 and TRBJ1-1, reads DSGVTQTPKHLITATGQRVTLRCSPRSGDLSVYWYQQSLDQGLQFLIQYYNGEERAKGNILERFSAQQFPDLHSELNLSSLELGDSALYFCASSVGLSTGHPNTEAFFGQGTRLTVV.

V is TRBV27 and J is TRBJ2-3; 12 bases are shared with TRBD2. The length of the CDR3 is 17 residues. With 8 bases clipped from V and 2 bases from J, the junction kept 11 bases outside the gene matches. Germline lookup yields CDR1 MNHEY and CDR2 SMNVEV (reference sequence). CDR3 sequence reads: CASSPRTSGVYTDTQYF. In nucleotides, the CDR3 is TGTGCCAGCTCCCCACGGACTAGCGGGGTCTACACAGATACGCAGTATTTT.

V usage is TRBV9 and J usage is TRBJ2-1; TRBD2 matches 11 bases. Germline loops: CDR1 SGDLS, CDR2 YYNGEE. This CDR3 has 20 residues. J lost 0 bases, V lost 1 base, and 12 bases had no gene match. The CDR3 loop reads CASSVSPLAGGTHSYNEQFF. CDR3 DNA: TGTGCCAGCAGCGTATCCCCGCTAGCGGGGGGAACGCACTCCTACAATGAGCAGTTCTTC.

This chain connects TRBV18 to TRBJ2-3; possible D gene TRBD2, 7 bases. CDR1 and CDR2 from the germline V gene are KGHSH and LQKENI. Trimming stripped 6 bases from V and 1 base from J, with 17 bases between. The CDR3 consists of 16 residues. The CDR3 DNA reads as TGTGCCAGCTCGGCAATACAGGGAGGGGGCACAGATACGCAGTATTTT. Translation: CASSAIQGGGTDTQYF.

CDR3 loop: CASRPTGLFYNSPLHF. The CDR3 DNA is TGTGCCAGCAGACCCACCGGACTCTTCTATAATTCACCCCTCCACTTT. This chain uses TRBV2 with TRBJ1-6, with D unclear. V was pared by 6 bases and J by 3 bases, with 15 bases between. The CDR3 is made up of 16 amino acids. Per the germline V gene, CDR1 is SNHLY and CDR2 is FYNNEI.

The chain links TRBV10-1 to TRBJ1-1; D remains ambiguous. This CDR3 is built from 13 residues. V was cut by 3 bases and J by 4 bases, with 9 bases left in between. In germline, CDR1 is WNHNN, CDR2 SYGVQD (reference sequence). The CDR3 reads CASSDEGGTEAFF. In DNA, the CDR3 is TGCGCCAGCAGTGATGAGGGAGGCACTGAAGCTTTCTTT.